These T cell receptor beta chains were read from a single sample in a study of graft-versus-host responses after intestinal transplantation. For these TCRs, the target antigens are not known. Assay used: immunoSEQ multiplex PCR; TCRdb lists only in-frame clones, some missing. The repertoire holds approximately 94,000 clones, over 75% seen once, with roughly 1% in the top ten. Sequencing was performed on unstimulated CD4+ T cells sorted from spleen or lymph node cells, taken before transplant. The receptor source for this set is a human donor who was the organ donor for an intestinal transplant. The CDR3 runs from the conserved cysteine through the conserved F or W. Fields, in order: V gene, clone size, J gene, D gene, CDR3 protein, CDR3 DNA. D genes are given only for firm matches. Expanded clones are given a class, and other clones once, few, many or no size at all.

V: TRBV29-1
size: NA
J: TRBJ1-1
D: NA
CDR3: CSVEETNTEAFF
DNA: TGCAGCGTTGAGGAAACGAACACTGAAGCTTTCTTT

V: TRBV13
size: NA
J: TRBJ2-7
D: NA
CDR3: CASSGGRGRAAYEQYF
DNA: TGTGCCAGCAGCGGAGGAAGGGGTAGAGCCGCCTACGAGCAGTACTTC

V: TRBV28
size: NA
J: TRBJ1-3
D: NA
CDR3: CASSLLRQASGNTIYF
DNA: TGTGCCAGCAGTTTATTGAGACAGGCCTCTGGAAACACCATATATTTT

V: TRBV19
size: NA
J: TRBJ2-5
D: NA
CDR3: CASSMRTIGGETQYF
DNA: TGTGCCAGTAGTATGAGAACTATTGGAGGGGAGACCCAGTACTTC

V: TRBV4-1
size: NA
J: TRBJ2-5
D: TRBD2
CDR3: CASSHRNGGAEETQYF
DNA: TGCGCCAGCAGCCATCGGAACGGGGGGGCTGAAGAGACCCAGTACTTC

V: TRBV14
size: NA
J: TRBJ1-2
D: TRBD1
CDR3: CASSQYDRVGYTF
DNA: TGTGCCAGCAGCCAATACGACAGGGTCGGCTACACCTTC

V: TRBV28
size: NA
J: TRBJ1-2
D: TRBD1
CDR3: CIGTQRDSTNYGYTF
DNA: TGTATAGGGACCCAGCGGGACAGTACTAACTATGGCTACACCTTC

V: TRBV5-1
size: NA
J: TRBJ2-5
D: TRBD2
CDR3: CASRRRGDQETQYF
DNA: TGCGCCAGCAGACGACGGGGGGATCAAGAGACCCAGTACTTC

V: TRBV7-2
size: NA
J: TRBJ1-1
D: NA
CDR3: CASSPPPHTEAFF
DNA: TGTGCCAGCAGCCCCCCCCCGCACACTGAAGCTTTCTTT

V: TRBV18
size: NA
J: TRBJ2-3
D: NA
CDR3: CASSPYEGVSDTQYF
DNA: TGTGCCAGCTCACCATATGAAGGAGTCTCGGATACGCAGTATTTT

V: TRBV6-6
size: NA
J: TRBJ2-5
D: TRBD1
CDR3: CASSYGTGGYQETQYF
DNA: TGTGCCAGCAGTTACGGGACAGGGGGGTACCAAGAGACCCAGTACTTC

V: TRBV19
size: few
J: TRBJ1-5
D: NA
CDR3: CASAELGGNQPQHF
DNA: TGTGCCAGTGCTGAATTAGGGGGAAATCAGCCCCAGCATTTT

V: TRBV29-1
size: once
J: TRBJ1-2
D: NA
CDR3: CSDDHPGTPDFYGYTF
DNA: TGCAGCGACGACCATCCCGGGACCCCAGATTTCTATGGCTACACCTTC

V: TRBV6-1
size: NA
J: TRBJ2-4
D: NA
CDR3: CARGKPKNIQYF
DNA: TGTGCCCGGGGGAAACCCAAAAACATTCAGTACTTC

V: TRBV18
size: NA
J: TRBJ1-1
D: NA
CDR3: CASSPSLNTEAFF
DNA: TGTGCCAGCTCACCATCACTGAACACTGAAGCTTTCTTT

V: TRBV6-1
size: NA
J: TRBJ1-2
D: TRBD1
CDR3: CASGGTVNYGYTF
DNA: TGTGCCAGCGGGGGGACAGTTAACTATGGCTACACCTTC

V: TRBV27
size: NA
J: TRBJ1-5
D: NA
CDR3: CASRLDSNQPQHF
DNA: TGTGCCAGCAGATTAGATAGCAATCAGCCCCAGCATTTT

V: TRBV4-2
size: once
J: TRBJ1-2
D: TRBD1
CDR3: CASSLFDRGGYTF
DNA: TGTGCCAGCAGCCTTTTCGACAGGGGAGGCTACACCTTC

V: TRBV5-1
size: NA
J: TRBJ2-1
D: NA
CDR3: CASSSLGTAHGEQFF
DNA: TGCGCCAGCAGCTCACTCGGGACGGCTCACGGTGAGCAGTTCTTC

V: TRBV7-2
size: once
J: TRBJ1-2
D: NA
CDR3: CASSPRGTAYYGYTF
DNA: TGTGCCAGCAGCCCCCGGGGAACGGCCTACTATGGCTACACCTTC

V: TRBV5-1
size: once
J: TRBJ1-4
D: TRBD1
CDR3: CASSSGQGVGEKLFF
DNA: TGCGCCAGCAGCTCGGGACAGGGGGTAGGAGAAAAACTGTTTTTT

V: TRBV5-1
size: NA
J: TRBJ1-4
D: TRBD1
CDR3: CASSLAGQGNEKLFF
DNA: TGCGCCAGCAGCTTGGCCGGACAGGGAAATGAAAAACTGTTTTTT

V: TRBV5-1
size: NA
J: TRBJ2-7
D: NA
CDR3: CASSPTTGFSYEQYF
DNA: TGCGCCAGCAGCCCTACTACAGGGTTCTCCTACGAGCAGTACTTC

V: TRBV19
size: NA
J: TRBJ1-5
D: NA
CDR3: CASSIVTGRRQPQHF
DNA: TGTGCCAGTAGTATAGTTACAGGGCGGAGGCAGCCCCAGCATTTT

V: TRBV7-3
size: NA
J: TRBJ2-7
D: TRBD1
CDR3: CASSLGGTGAYEQYF
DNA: TGTGCCAGCAGCTTAGGGGGGACAGGAGCCTACGAGCAGTACTTC

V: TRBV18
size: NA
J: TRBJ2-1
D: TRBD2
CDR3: CASSPGEGYNEQFF
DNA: TGTGCCAGCTCACCCGGGGAGGGCTACAATGAGCAGTTCTTC

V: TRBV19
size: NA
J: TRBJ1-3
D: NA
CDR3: CASSERQRGNTIYF
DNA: TGTGCCAGTAGTGAGAGGCAGCGAGGAAACACCATATATTTT

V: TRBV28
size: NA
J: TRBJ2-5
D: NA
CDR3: CASSLLYQETQYF
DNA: TGTGCCAGCAGTTTACTTTATCAAGAGACCCAGTACTTC

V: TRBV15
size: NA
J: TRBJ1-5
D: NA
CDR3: CATKPDRQSGPQHF
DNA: TGTGCCACCAAGCCTGACCGACAGTCCGGGCCCCAGCATTTT

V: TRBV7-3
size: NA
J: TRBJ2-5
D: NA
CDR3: CASAPGDYETQYF
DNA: TGTGCCAGCGCACCTGGGGATTACGAGACCCAGTACTTC

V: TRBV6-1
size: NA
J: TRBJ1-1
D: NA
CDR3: CATPHKGLTFF
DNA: TGTGCCACCCCCCATAAGGGGTTAACTTTCTTT

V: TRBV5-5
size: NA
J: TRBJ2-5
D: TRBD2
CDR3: CASSLSTGGPYNQYF
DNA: TGTGCCAGCAGCTTAAGTACGGGGGGGCCTTATAACCAGTACTTC

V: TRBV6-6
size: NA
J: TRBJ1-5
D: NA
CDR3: CASTMGGGNQPQHF
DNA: TGTGCCAGCACCATGGGAGGGGGGAATCAGCCCCAGCATTTT

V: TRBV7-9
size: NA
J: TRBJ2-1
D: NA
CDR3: CASSWDGTYNEQFF
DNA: TGTGCCAGCAGCTGGGACGGAACCTACAATGAGCAGTTCTTC

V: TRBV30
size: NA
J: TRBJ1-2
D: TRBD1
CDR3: CAWSTPQGNYGYTF
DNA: TGTGCCTGGAGTACACCACAGGGGAACTATGGCTACACCTTC

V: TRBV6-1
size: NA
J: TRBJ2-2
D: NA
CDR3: CASGGTANTGELFF
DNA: TGTGCCAGCGGAGGGACAGCGAACACCGGGGAGCTGTTTTTT

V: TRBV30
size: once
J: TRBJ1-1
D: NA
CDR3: CAWAAVVRNTEAFF
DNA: TGTGCCTGGGCTGCCGTGGTAAGGAACACTGAAGCTTTCTTT

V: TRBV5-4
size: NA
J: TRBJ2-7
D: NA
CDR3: CASSRSGYEQYF
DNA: TGTGCCAGCAGCCGTTCGGGCTACGAGCAGTACTTC

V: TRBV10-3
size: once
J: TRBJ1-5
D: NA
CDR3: CAISPGQINQPQHF
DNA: TGTGCCATCAGCCCCGGACAGATAAATCAGCCCCAGCATTTT

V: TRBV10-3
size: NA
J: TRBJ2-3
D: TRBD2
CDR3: CAISGGTSGGEGTQYF
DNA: TGTGCCATCAGTGGTGGGACTAGCGGGGGGGAGGGTACGCAGTATTTT

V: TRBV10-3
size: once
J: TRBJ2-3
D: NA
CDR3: CAISVTSTDTQYF
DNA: TGTGCCATCAGCGTCACTAGCACAGATACGCAGTATTTT

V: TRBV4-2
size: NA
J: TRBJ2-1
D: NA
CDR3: CASSPGRTYNEQFF
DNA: TGTGCCAGCAGCCCAGGCAGGACTTACAATGAGCAGTTCTTC

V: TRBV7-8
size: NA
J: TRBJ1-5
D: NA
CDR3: CASSLGIRDSNQPQHF
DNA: TGTGCCAGCAGCTTAGGGATCAGGGACAGCAATCAGCCCCAGCATTTT

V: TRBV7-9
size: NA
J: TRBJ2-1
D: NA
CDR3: CASSPQMGTRSGQFF
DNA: TGTGCCAGCAGCCCGCAAATGGGGACTCGTTCAGGGCAGTTCTTC

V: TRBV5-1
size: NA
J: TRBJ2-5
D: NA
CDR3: CASRHTGYQETQYF
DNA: TGCGCCAGCAGGCATACAGGGTACCAAGAGACCCAGTACTTC

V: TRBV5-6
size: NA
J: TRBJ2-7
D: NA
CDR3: CASSSYEVQYF
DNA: TGTGCCAGCAGCTCCTACGAGGTGCAGTACTTC

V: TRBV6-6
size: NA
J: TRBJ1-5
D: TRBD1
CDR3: CASSWDRGGHQPQHF
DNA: TGTGCCAGCAGTTGGGACAGGGGAGGACATCAGCCCCAGCATTTT

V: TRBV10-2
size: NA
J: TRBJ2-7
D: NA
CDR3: CASTVEIAPYEQYF
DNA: TGCGCCAGCACCGTCGAAATTGCCCCCTACGAGCAGTACTTC

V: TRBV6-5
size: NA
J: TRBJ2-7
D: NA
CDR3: CASSYRVSYEQYF
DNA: TGTGCCAGCAGCTACAGGGTCTCCTACGAGCAGTACTTC

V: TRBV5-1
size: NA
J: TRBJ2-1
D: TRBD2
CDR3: CASSSKAGGYNEQFF
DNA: TGCGCCAGCAGCTCCAAAGCGGGGGGATACAATGAGCAGTTCTTC

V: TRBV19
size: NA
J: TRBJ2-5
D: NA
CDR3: CASSIWGPLETQYF
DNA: TGTGCCAGTAGTATTTGGGGTCCTCTCGAGACCCAGTACTTC

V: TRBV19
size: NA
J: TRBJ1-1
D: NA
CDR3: CASSRGPIEAFF
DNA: TGTGCCAGTAGTCGGGGGCCGATTGAAGCTTTCTTT

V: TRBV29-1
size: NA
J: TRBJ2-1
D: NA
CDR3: CSVEGFRKEQFF
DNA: TGCAGCGTTGAGGGGTTTCGAAAGGAGCAGTTCTTC

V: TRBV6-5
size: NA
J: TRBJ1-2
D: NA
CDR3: CASSLRGVYGYTF
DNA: TGTGCCAGCAGTCTTCGGGGGGTTTATGGCTACACCTTC

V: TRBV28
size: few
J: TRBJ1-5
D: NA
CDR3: CASSLERNQPQHF
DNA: TGTGCCAGCAGTTTGGAACGCAATCAGCCCCAGCATTTT